This note documents a single TCR beta chain sequence. Its target is unknown. Germline-derived CDR1 and CDR2 are LNHNV and YYDKDF (reference sequence). Trimming at V came to 0 bases and at J to 2 bases, leaving 2 bases not matched to a gene. The CDR3 consists of 16 residues. This specimen belongs to a study of healthy donors' naive CD4 and CD8 T cells. A linear amplification protocol produced the TCR libraries from around 500 ng of total RNA. TCRdb reprocessed the reads with MiXCR, giving one entry per CDR3 protein. Among 180,000 or so distinct CDR3 sequences listed, about 74% were seen once. Study results and limitations: Possible naive T cell homeostatic proliferation bias remained unaddressed. Bulk sequencing left alpha and beta chains unpaired. Most V and J genes were reportedly biased between naive CD4+ and CD8+ cells.

Sequences were obtained from naive CD4+ and CD8+ T cells sorted from blood, pooled from several donors. V and J are TRBV15 and TRBJ2-7, with 12 positions matching TRBD2. The origin of this receptor is a pool of human donors in good health; the sample pools cells from several healthy donors. The CDR3 protein is CATSRDWTSGTYEQYF. In DNA form, the CDR3 reads TGTGCCACCAGCAGAGATTGGACTAGCGGGACCTACGAGCAGTACTTC.